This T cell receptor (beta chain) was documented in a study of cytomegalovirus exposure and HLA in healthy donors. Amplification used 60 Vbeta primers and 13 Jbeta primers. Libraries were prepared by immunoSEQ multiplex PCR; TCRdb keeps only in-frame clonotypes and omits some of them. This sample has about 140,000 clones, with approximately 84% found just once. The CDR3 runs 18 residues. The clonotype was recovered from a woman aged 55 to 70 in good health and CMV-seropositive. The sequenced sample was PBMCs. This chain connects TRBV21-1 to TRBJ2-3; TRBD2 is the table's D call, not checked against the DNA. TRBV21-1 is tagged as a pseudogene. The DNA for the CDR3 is TGTGCCAGCAGCAAAGGGCGGGAGGTCCCCCCGGTCACAGATACGCAGTATTTT. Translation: CASSKGREVPPVTDTQYF.